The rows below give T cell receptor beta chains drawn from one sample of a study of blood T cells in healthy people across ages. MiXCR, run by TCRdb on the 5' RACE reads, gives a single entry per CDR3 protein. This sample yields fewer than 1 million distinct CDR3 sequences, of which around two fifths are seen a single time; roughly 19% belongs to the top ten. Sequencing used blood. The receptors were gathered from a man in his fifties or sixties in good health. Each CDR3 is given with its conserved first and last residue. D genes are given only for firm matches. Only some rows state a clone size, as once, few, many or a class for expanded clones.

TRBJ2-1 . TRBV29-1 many CSVEHPSYNEQFF TGCAGCGTTGAACACCCCAGCTACAATGAGCAGTTCTTC
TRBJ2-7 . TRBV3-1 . CASSSENGNDEQYF TGTGCCAGCAGCTCTGAGAATGGTAACGACGAGCAGTACTTC
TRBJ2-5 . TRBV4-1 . CASSHPGAETQYF TGCGCCAGCAGCCACCCAGGGGCGGAGACCCAGTACTTC
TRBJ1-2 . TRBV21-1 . CASSKEDDREHRKFNYGYTF TGTGCCAGCAGCAAAGAGGACGACAGGGAACATAGAAAATTTAACTATGGCTACACCTTC
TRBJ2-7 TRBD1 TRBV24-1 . CATSDYRTGGYEQYF TGTGCCACCAGTGATTACCGGACAGGGGGCTACGAGCAGTACTTC
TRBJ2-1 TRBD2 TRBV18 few CASSPLRGGTYNEQFF TGTGCCAGCTCACCTCTCCGGGGAGGGACCTACAATGAGCAGTTCTTC
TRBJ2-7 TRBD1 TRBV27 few CASANLDRTYEQYF TGTGCCAGCGCAAACCTGGACAGGACTTACGAGCAGTACTTC
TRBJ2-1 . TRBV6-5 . CASSYSRGADYNEQFF TGTGCCAGCAGTTACTCGAGGGGTGCCGATTACAATGAGCAGTTCTTC
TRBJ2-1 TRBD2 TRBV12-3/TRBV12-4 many CASSLSSGVSSYNEQFF TGTGCCAGCAGTCTATCTAGCGGGGTAAGCTCCTACAATGAGCAGTTCTTC
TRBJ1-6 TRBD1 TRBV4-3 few CASSQADRVNSPLHF TGCGCCAGCAGCCAAGCGGACAGGGTGAATTCACCCCTCCACTTT
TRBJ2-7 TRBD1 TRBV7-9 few CASSPPGGQGAYEQYF TGTGCCAGCAGCCCCCCGGGTGGACAGGGGGCTTACGAGCAGTACTTC
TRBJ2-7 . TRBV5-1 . CASSLERGASREQYF TGCGCCAGCAGCTTGGAAAGGGGGGCATCGCGGGAGCAGTACTTC
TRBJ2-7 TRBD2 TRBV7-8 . CASSFVAGTHYEQYF TGTGCCAGCAGCTTTGTAGCGGGGACCCACTACGAGCAGTACTTC
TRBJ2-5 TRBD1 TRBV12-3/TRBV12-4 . CASSLTQGGETQYF TGTGCCAGCAGTCTGACACAGGGGGGCGAGACCCAGTACTTC
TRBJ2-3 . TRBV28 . CASSSGKGDTQYF TGTGCCAGCAGTTCGGGTAAGGGAGATACGCAGTATTTT
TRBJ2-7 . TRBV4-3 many CASSQGVRATNEQYF TGCGCCAGCAGCCAAGGCGTCAGGGCGACAAACGAGCAGTACTTC
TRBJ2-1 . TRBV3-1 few CASSQGVYGNEQFF TGTGCCAGCAGCCAAGGGGTATACGGCAATGAGCAGTTCTTC
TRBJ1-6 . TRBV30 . CAWNQDWGSPLHF TGTGCCTGGAATCAAGATTGGGGTTCACCCCTCCACTTT
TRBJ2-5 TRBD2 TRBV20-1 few CSGRTSGKQETQYF TGCAGTGGAAGGACTAGCGGTAAACAAGAGACCCAGTACTTC
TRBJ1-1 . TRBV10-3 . CAISLGALNTEAFF TGTGCCATCAGCCTCGGGGCTCTGAACACTGAAGCTTTCTTT
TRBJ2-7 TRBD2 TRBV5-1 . CASSWAGGPNEQYF TGCGCCAGCAGCTGGGCGGGGGGGCCTAACGAGCAGTACTTC
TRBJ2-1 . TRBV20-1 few CSARAQNRAYNEQFF TGCAGTGCTAGGGCACAGAATCGGGCCTACAATGAGCAGTTCTTC
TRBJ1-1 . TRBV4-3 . CASSQLQDTEAFF TGCGCCAGCAGCCAACTACAGGACACTGAAGCTTTCTTT
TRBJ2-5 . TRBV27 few CASRPSSGRGQETQYF TGTGCCAGCAGACCGTCCTCGGGCAGGGGCCAAGAGACCCAGTACTTC
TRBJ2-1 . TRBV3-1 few CASSQGARNEQFF TGTGCCAGCAGCCAAGGGGCCCGGAATGAGCAGTTCTTC
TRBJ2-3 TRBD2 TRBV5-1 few CASSFELAGGDTQYF TGCGCCAGCAGCTTCGAACTAGCGGGGGGAGATACGCAGTATTTT
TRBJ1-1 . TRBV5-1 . CASSRPSTEAFF TGCGCCAGCAGCCGCCCGTCCACTGAAGCTTTCTTT
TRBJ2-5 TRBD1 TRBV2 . CASRTGQSNGETQYF TGTGCCAGCAGAACGGGACAGTCAAACGGGGAGACCCAGTACTTC
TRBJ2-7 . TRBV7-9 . CSSSRQGYEQYF TGTTCCAGCAGCCGCCAGGGCTACGAGCAGTACTTC
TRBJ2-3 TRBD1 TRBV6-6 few CASSYIPGQGLTDTQYF TGTGCCAGCAGTTACATTCCGGGACAGGGACTCACAGATACGCAGTATTTT
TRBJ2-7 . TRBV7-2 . CASSVTGGTSSYEQYF TGTGCCAGCAGCGTAACCGGTGGGACTTCTTCCTACGAGCAGTACTTC
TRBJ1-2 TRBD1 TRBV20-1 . CSAPKTGANYGYTF TGCAGTGCTCCCAAGACAGGGGCAAACTATGGCTACACCTTC
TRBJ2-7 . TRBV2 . CASGLATYEQYF TGTGCCAGCGGGCTAGCCACCTACGAGCAGTACTTC
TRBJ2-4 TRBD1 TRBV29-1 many CSVGQGAKNIQYF TGCAGCGTGGGACAGGGAGCCAAAAACATTCAGTACTTC
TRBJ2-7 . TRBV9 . CASGSGRENSYEQYF TGTGCCAGCGGGAGTGGCAGAGAAAACTCCTACGAGCAGTACTTC
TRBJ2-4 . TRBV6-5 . CASSSGPGAKNIQYF TGTGCCAGCAGCTCCGGACCGGGCGCCAAAAACATTCAGTACTTC
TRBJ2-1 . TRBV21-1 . CARTGTGERRSHNEQFF TGTGCCCGAACCGGGACAGGGGAAAGGAGGTCCCACAATGAGCAGTTCTTC
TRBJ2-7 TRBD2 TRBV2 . CASSDFSGGTYEQYF TGTGCCAGCAGTGATTTTTCGGGAGGGACGTACGAGCAGTACTTC
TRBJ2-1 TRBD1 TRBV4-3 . CASSPQEVDRATNNEQFF TGCGCCAGCAGCCCTCAGGAGGTAGACAGGGCTACTAACAATGAGCAGTTCTTC
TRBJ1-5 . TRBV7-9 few CASSLGGRQPQHF TGTGCCAGCAGCTTGGGGGGTAGGCAGCCCCAGCATTTT
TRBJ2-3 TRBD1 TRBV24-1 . CATSDHGTGRTDTQYF TGTGCCACCAGTGACCATGGGACAGGGAGGACAGATACGCAGTATTTT
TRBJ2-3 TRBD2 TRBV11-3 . CASSLEVAGGPGTQYF TGTGCCAGCAGCTTAGAGGTGGCGGGGGGGCCGGGTACGCAGTATTTT
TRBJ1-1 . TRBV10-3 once CAINPTENTEAFF TGTGCCATCAACCCGACAGAGAACACTGAAGCTTTCTTT
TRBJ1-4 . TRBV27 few CASSLFVGTVLNEKLFF TGTGCCAGCAGTTTATTCGTCGGCACAGTCCTTAATGAAAAACTGTTTTTT
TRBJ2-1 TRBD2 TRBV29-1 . CSVEPTSGKNNEQFF TGCAGCGTCGAACCGACTAGCGGGAAAAACAATGAGCAGTTCTTC
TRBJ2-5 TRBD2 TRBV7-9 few CASSLAGGSLQKETQYF TGTGCCAGCAGCTTAGCGGGGGGGTCCCTTCAAAAAGAGACCCAGTACTTC
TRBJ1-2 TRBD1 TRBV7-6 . CASSLDGQGYYGYTF TGTGCCAGCAGCTTAGATGGACAGGGGTACTATGGCTACACCTTC
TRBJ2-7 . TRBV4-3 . CASSQGSPGRDEQYF TGCGCCAGCAGCCAAGGATCTCCAGGGCGAGACGAGCAGTACTTC
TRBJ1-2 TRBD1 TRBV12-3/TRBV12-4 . CASSRRGGDYGYTF TGTGCCAGCAGCCGAAGAGGGGGCGACTATGGCTACACCTTC
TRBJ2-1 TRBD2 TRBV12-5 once CASGTGTSGLSSYNEQFF TGTGCTAGTGGCACCGGGACTAGCGGGTTGAGCTCCTACAATGAGCAGTTCTTC
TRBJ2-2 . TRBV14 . CTSSRTDPGELFF TGTACCAGCAGCCGAACGGACCCCGGGGAGCTGTTTTTT
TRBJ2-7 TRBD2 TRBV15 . CATSRRDGGSNEQYF TGTGCCACCAGCAGGAGGGACGGGGGGTCCAATGAGCAGTACTTC
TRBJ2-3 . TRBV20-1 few CSAERTDTQYF TGCAGTGCCGAAAGAACAGATACGCAGTATTTT